This entry lists 8 T cell receptor beta chains sequenced from one sample in a study of blood T cell repertoires in COVID-19. Profiling relied on immunoSEQ multiplex PCR, and the TCRdb table lists in-frame clones only, not all of them. The sample includes some 150,000 clones, roughly 81% of them seen just once. Sequenced: peripheral blood. These receptors were collected from a man aged 35-49 years who had recovered from COVID-19.

The chain couples TRBV25-1 to TRBJ1-6; D ambiguous. CDR3 length: 15 residues. The germline V gene encodes CDR1 MGHDK and CDR2 SYGVNS. The germline V and J ends were trimmed by 4 bases and 0 bases, with 7 bases remaining between them. The CDR3 coding sequence is TGTGCCAGCAGTGTAGGGAGCTCCTATAATTCACCCCTCCACTTT. Protein sequence: CASSVGSSYNSPLHF.

The CDR3 region is CASSLDTNSPLHF. The CDR3 DNA reads as TGTGCCAGCAGCTTAGACACTAATTCACCCCTCCACTTT. The V and J genes are TRBV7-2 and TRBJ1-6; D uncertain. Germline-derived CDR1 and CDR2 are SGHTA and FQGNSA. V was trimmed by 1 base and J by 6 bases, leaving 4 bases between them. This CDR3 is built from 13 residues.

The chain carries TRBV6-2 or TRBV6-3 and TRBJ2-2; D is unclear. Germline values: CDR1 MNHEY, CDR2 SVGEGT. Trimming took 5 bases from V and 0 from J, leaving 16 bases between them. This CDR3 region has 17 residues. The CDR3 DNA reads TGTGCCAGCAGTCAAATCGGCTGGCAGGCGAACACCGGGGAGCTGTTTTTT. As protein: CASSQIGWQANTGELFF.

The chain carries TRBV9 and TRBJ2-1, with TRBD2 matching 7 bases. Per the germline V gene, CDR1 is SGDLS and CDR2 is YYNGEE. Trimming at V came to 3 bases and at J to 7 bases, leaving 7 bases not matched to a gene. CDR3 size: 14 residues. The CDR3 loop reads CASSAMTGGNEQFF. CDR3 in DNA: TGTGCCAGCAGCGCGATGACGGGGGGTAATGAGCAGTTCTTC.

The chain links TRBV7-8 to TRBJ1-2; D call uncertain. Germline lookup yields CDR1 SGHVS and CDR2 FQNEAQ. This CDR3 has 16 amino acids. V lost 0 bases, J lost 4 bases, and 15 bases lay in between. CDR3 bases: TGTGCCAGCAGCTTAGCGACCGGAGAGGGCGGCTATGGCTACACCTTC. It specifies CASSLATGEGGYGYTF. Supplemented by reference TRBV7-8 and TRBJ1-2, the full variable domain reads GAGVSQSPRYKVAKRGQDVALRCDPISGHVSLFWYQQALGQGPEFLTYFQNEAQLDKSGLPSDRFFAERPEGSVSTLKIQRTQQEDSAVYLCASSLATGEGGYGYTFGSGTRLTVV.

V gene TRBV24-1 combines with J gene TRBJ2-3; D is perhaps TRBD1 (6 bases). Trimming removed 7 bases from V and 2 bases from J, with 9 bases in between. The CDR3 has 13 amino acids. Germline assignment: CDR1 KGHDR and CDR2 SFDVKD. The CDR3 DNA reads TGTGCCACCAGGGACAGATACACAGATACGCAGTATTTT. Protein sequence: CATRDRYTDTQYF.

This clone was recorded only once. The chain has TRBV10-3 and TRBJ2-3; tentatively, D is TRBD2 (5 bases). CDR1 is ENHRY, CDR2 SYGVKD, per germline. CDR3 size: 17 residues. V lost 2 bases and J lost 0, with 15 bases in between. The CDR3 loop is CAISELGSATSTDTQYF. In nucleotides, the CDR3 is TGTGCCATCAGTGAGCTCGGTAGCGCCACTAGCACAGATACGCAGTATTTT.

The rearrangement joins TRBV5-4 to TRBJ2-7, with 10 bases identical to TRBD2. Germline CDR1 SGHNT, CDR2 YYREEE (reference sequence). V shed 0 bases and J 3 bases; nucleotides not matched to a gene: 3. The CDR3 length is 15 residues. Written as DNA, the CDR3 is TGTGCCAGCAGCTTGGGGCCTAGCGGGAGCTACGAGCAGTACTTC. This gives the protein CASSLGPSGSYEQYF. Together with reference TRBV5-4 and TRBJ2-7, the CDR3 gives the full variable domain: ETGVTQSPTHLIKTRGQQVTLRCSSQSGHNTVSWYQQALGQGPQFIFQYYREEENGRGNFPPRFSGLQFPNYSSELNVNALELDDSALYLCASSLGPSGSYEQYFGPGTRLTVT.